This TCR beta chain is from a study of cytomegalovirus exposure and HLA in healthy donors. Study-level information: HLA-typed donors were the source of about 85 million unique TCRs held in an early data release.

13 Jbeta primers and 60 Vbeta primers were used for the PCR. TCRdb's copy holds only in-frame clones and misses some; the assay was immunoSEQ multiplex PCR. The sample records 150,000 or so clones, about 75% being singletons. On this clone: The antigen remains unidentified.

Study results and limitations: The later analysis indicated that the majority of CMV-associated TCR beta chains appeared HLA-restricted. When the data were analyzed later, several of the most significant clusters appeared to be linked to common viral pathogens. CMV serostatus was the only immune exposure information that was available.

The ends were cut back, 8 bases at V and 9 bases at J, with 20 bases in the middle. CDR3 size: 14 residues. Germline CDR1 reads SGHTA; CDR2 reads FQGTGA. The sample consisted of PBMCs. The clonotype was recovered from a man aged 18-30 years in good health and CMV-seropositive. The rearrangement links TRBV7-3 to TRBJ2-1, with D tentatively TRBD1 (7 bases). The CDR3 DNA reads as TGTGCCAGCTCGCAGGGGGGCCCTCTCGCTGAGCAGTTCTTC. This sequence encodes CASSQGGPLAEQFF.